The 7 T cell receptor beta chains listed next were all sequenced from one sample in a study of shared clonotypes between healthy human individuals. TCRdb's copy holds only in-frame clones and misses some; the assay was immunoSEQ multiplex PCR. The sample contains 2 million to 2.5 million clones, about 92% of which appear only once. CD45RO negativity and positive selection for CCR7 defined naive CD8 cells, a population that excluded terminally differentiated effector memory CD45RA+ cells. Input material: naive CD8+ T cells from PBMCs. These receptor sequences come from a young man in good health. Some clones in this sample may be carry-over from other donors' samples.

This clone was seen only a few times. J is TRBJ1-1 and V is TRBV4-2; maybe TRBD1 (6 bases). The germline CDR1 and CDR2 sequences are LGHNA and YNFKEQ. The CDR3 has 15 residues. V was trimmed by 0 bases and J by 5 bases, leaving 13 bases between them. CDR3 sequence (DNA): TGTGCCAGCAGCCAAGATCGGTTACAGGGAACTGAAGCTTTCTTT. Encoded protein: CASSQDRLQGTEAFF.

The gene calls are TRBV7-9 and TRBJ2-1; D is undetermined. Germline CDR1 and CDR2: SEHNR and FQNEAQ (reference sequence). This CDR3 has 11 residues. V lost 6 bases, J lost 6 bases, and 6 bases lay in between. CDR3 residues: CASSISNEQFF. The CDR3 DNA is TGTGCCAGCAGTATTTCCAATGAGCAGTTCTTC. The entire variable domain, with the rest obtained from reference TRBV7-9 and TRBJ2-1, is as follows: DTGVSQNPRHKITKRGQNVTFRCDPISEHNRLYWYRQTLGQGPEFLTYFQNEAQLEKSRLLSDRFSAERPKGSFSTLEIQRTEQGDSAMYLCASSISNEQFFGPGTRLTVL.

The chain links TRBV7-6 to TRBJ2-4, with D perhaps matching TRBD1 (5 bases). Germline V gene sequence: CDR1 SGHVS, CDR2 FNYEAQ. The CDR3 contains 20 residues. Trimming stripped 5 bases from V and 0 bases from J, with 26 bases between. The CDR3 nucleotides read TGTGCCAGCAGCCCCCGCAGCAGGGTTACACACGAAATAGCCAAAAACATTCAGTACTTC. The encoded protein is CASSPRSRVTHEIAKNIQYF. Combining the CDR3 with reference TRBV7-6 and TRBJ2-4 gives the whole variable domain GAGVSQSPRYKVTKRGQDVALRCDPISGHVSLYWYRQALGQGPEFLTYFNYEAQQDKSGLPNDRFSAERPEGSISTLTIQRTEQRDSAMYRCASSPRSRVTHEIAKNIQYFGAGTRLSVL.

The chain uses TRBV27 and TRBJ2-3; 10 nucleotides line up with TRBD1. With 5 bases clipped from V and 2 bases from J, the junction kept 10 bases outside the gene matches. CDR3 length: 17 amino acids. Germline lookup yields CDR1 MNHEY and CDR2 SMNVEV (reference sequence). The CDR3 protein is CASSPNAGTGDTDTQYF. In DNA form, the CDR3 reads TGTGCCAGCAGTCCTAACGCCGGGACAGGGGACACAGATACGCAGTATTTT.

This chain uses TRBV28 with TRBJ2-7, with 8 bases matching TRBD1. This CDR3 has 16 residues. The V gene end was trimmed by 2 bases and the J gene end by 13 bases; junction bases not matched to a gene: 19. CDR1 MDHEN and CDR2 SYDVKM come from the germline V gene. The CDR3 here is CASSLHLQNPGQVDYF. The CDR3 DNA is TGTGCCAGCAGTTTACATCTTCAGAACCCGGGACAGGTCGATTACTTC.

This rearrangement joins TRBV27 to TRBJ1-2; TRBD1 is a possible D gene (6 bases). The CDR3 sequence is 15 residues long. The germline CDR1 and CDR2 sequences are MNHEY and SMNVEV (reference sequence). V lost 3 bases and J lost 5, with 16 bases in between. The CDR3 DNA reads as TGTGCCAGCAGTTTCGTGGACAGAATGGGGTATGGCTACACCTTC. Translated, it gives CASSFVDRMGYGYTF.

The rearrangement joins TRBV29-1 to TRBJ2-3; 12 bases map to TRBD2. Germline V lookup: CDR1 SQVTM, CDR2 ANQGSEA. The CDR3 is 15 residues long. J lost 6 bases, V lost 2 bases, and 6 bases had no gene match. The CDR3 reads CSVEKSLAGGDTQYF. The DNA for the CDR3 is TGCAGCGTTGAAAAGTCGCTAGCGGGAGGGGATACGCAGTATTTT.